These 25 T cell receptor beta chains were sequenced from one sample in a study of T cells in Graves' hyperthyroidism and ophthalmopathy. Regions amplified from RNA transcripts were the TCR beta CDR3 regions. Researchers ran a first-round RT-PCR on the TCR CDR3 using the HTBI primer set. MiXCR, applied by TCRdb to the multiplex PCR reads, yields one record per CDR3 protein. The sample has about 530,000 distinct CDR3 sequences, roughly 15% seen once; the top ten hold roughly a sixth. Sequencing was performed on blood. The receptor source for this set is a woman in her late teens or twenties with Graves' ophthalmopathy.

This rearrangement joins TRBV6-5 to TRBJ2-5; D is unresolved. This CDR3 has 15 amino acids. V was cut by 2 bases and J by 0 bases, with 10 bases left in between. Germline V gene lookup returns CDR1 MNHEY and CDR2 SVGAGI. The CDR3 reads CASSYPGRNQETQYF. Here the CDR3 DNA reads TGTGCCAGCAGTTACCCAGGACGTAACCAAGAGACCCAGTACTTC.

This clonotype was seen at least ten times. The V and J genes are TRBV29-1 and TRBJ2-7; D uncertain. V lost 6 bases to trimming and J lost 0 bases, with 15 bases between them. Germline CDR1 and CDR2: SQVTM and ANQGSEA. The CDR3 totals 14 residues. The CDR3 coding sequence is TGCAGCGTCCTGTCCCCGTCAGACTCCTACGAGCAGTACTTC. Amino acids: CSVLSPSDSYEQYF.

This clonotype was seen at least ten times. V is TRBV7-8 and J is TRBJ2-7; the D gene is possibly TRBD2 (6 bases). The CDR3 has 16 residues. V was trimmed by 4 bases and J by 0 bases, leaving 16 bases between them. Germline assignment: CDR1 SGHVS and CDR2 FQNEAQ. The CDR3 DNA reads as TGTGCCAGCAGCTCGGGAGTAGCGCGCCGCTCCTACGAGCAGTACTTC. Encoded protein: CASSSGVARRSYEQYF.

This clonotype was seen ten or more times. V usage is TRBV7-2 and J usage is TRBJ2-7; D is possibly TRBD1 (5 bases). Germline assignment: CDR1 SGHTA and CDR2 FQGNSA. Trimming took 5 bases from V and 2 from J, leaving 16 bases between them. The CDR3 has 15 amino acids. CDR3 coding DNA: TGTGCCAGCAGCCCGGACCCCAGCAGGGCCTACGAGCAGTACTTC. Translating gives CASSPDPSRAYEQYF.

A remark on this clonotype: A much larger clone lies a single base off, so this may be a read error. The chain is built from TRBV2 and TRBJ2-5, with D uncertain. V dropped 3 bases and J dropped 4 bases, with 6 bases sitting between them. Per germline, CDR1 SNHLY and CDR2 FYNNEI. The CDR3 contains 12 residues. For the CDR3, the DNA is TGTGCCAGCAGTGAGCACGGAGAGACCCAGTACTTC. Translated: CASSEHGETQYF.

This chain joins TRBV5-1 and TRBJ1-5; TRBD1 matches 9 bases. Germline trimming cut 2 bases from V and 9 bases from J; bases unmatched to any gene: 21. Germline V CDR1 and CDR2: SGHRS, YFSETQ. This CDR3 spans 19 amino acids. CDR3 nucleotide sequence: TGCGCCAGCAGCTTCCGGGGACAGGGATTCCCACCCCTACCGGGGCCCCAGCATTTT. As protein: CASSFRGQGFPPLPGPQHF.

This clonotype was counted many times. The chain is built from TRBV20-1 and TRBJ2-5, with 16 bases lining up with TRBD2. V dropped 6 bases and J dropped 4; count of bases not matched to a gene: 20. Germline V gene sequence: CDR1 DFQATT, CDR2 SNEGSKA (reference sequence). CDR3 size: 20 residues. The CDR3 DNA follows: TGCAGTGCCATACCCATGAACCCCGGGACTAGCGGGGGGGCAAGAGAGACCCAGTACTTC. Encoded protein: CSAIPMNPGTSGGARETQYF.

In this sample, this clonotype turned up many times. The CDR3 DNA reads as TGCGCCAGCAGCGAGACAGGGAGCAATCAGCCCCAGCATTTT. This translates into CASSETGSNQPQHF. V is TRBV5-1 and J is TRBJ1-5; 7 bases are a match to TRBD1. V lost 4 bases and J lost 1; bases outside the gene matches: 2. The CDR3 has 14 amino acids. Germline V lookup: CDR1 SGHRS, CDR2 YFSETQ. Full variable domain (missing parts from reference TRBV5-1 and TRBJ1-5): KAGVTQTPRYLIKTRGQQVTLSCSPISGHRSVSWYQQTPGQGLQFLFEYFSETQRNKGNFPGRFSGRQFSNSRSEMNVSTLELGDSALYLCASSETGSNQPQHFGDGTRLSIL.

This clonotype was seen many times. This chain uses TRBV3-1 with TRBJ1-5; possibly TRBD1 for D (6 bases). V lost 8 bases to trimming and J lost 3 bases, with 20 bases between them. Per germline, CDR1 LGHDT and CDR2 YNNKEL (reference sequence). The CDR3 has 16 amino acids. Here the CDR3 DNA reads TGTGCCAGCTCTAAGGGGGACTCTGGGGCCAATCAGCCCCAGCATTTT. Amino acid sequence: CASSKGDSGANQPQHF.

This clonotype was picked up many times. The chain carries TRBV7-2 and TRBJ2-1, with 10 bases aligning to TRBD1. Germline loops: CDR1 SGHTA, CDR2 FQGNSA. The V and J ends lost 4 bases and 2 bases, in that order; junction bases with no gene match: 2. The CDR3 length is 15 residues. Written as DNA, the CDR3 is TGTGCCAGCAGCTCGACAGGGGGCCCCTACAATGAGCAGTTCTTC. Translating it yields CASSSTGGPYNEQFF.

This clonotype was seen repeatedly, ten times or more. This rearrangement joins TRBV2 to TRBJ2-1; D possibly corresponds to TRBD1 (5 bases). Per the germline V gene, CDR1 is SNHLY and CDR2 is FYNNEI. V lost 6 bases and J 8 bases, leaving 11 bases between the germline ends. This CDR3 is 12 amino acids long. For the CDR3, the DNA is TGTGCCAGCAGGTCAGACAGTGATGAGCAGTTCTTC. This gives the protein CASRSDSDEQFF.

This rearrangement joins TRBV14 to TRBJ2-5; 9 nucleotides match TRBD2. The CDR3 sequence is 19 residues long. The ends lost 0 bases at V and 4 bases at J; junction bases unmatched: 15. The germline CDR1 and CDR2 sequences are SGHDN and FVKESK. The CDR3 region is CASSQDLVASGRFAETQYF. CDR3 nucleotides: TGTGCCAGCAGCCAAGATCTTGTGGCCAGCGGGAGGTTTGCAGAGACCCAGTACTTC.

This clonotype was detected many times. The J gene is TRBJ1-1, the V gene TRBV30; the D is unclear. V lost 3 bases and J 5 bases, leaving 10 bases between the germline ends. This CDR3 is built from 12 residues. The germline CDR1 and CDR2 sequences are GTSNPN and SVGIG (reference sequence). Here the CDR3 reads CAWRLERTEAFF. CDR3 nucleotides: TGTGCCTGGAGGCTCGAAAGGACTGAAGCTTTCTTT.

The chain joins TRBV2 to TRBJ2-3; unclear D gene. Trimming removed 7 bases at V and 0 bases at J, with 17 bases between. This CDR3 has 16 amino acids. Per germline, CDR1 SNHLY and CDR2 FYNNEI. The CDR3 loop reads CASTFQGNPSTDTQYF. In DNA form, the CDR3 reads TGTGCCAGCACTTTCCAAGGGAACCCTAGCACAGATACGCAGTATTTT.

This clonotype was counted ten times or more. The chain links TRBV28 to TRBJ1-2; D remains ambiguous. The CDR3 has 12 amino acids. Trimming removed 3 bases at V and 8 bases at J, with 10 bases between. Per germline, CDR1 MDHEN and CDR2 SYDVKM. CDR3 protein: CASSFPGLGYTF. The CDR3 DNA sequence: TGTGCCAGCAGTTTCCCGGGGTTAGGCTACACCTTC.

The V call is TRBV28, the J call TRBJ2-6; D is unclear. With 6 bases removed from V and 0 bases from J, the gap between germline ends came to 12 bases. This CDR3 contains 16 residues. Germline lookup yields CDR1 MDHEN and CDR2 SYDVKM. CDR3 in amino acids: CASSLLTPSGANVLTF. The DNA of the CDR3 is TGTGCCAGCAGCCTCCTGACACCCTCTGGGGCCAACGTCCTGACTTTC.

This clonotype has a handful of counts. The chain links TRBV19 to TRBJ2-2; TRBD1 matches 9 bases. V shed 2 bases, J shed 4 bases, and the junction held 8 bases outside the gene matches. CDR1 is LNHDA and CDR2 is SQIVND in the germline V gene (reference sequence). There are 17 residues in the CDR3. The CDR3 nucleotides are TGTGCCAGTAGTATATATCCGGGACAGGGTTTCACCGGGGAGCTGTTTTTT. Its translation: CASSIYPGQGFTGELFF.

This clonotype has at least ten counts. The V gene is TRBV5-1, the J gene TRBJ2-2; a weak D match, TRBD2 (5 bases). Between the trimmed V and J ends, which lost 4 bases and 4 bases, there was a span of 14 bases. CDR3 length: 15 residues. Germline V gene data show CDR1 as SGHRS and CDR2 as YFSETQ. This CDR3 reads CASSDRGMSTGELFF. CDR3 DNA sequence: TGCGCCAGCAGCGACCGGGGAATGTCCACCGGGGAGCTGTTTTTT.

The gene calls are TRBV10-3 and TRBJ2-7; unclear D gene. CDR3 size: 13 residues. Germline V gene sequence: CDR1 ENHRY, CDR2 SYGVKD. V lost 10 bases and J 2 bases, leaving 15 bases between the germline ends. The CDR3 protein is CATSNSGPYEQYF. In DNA, the CDR3 is TGTGCCACGTCAAATTCCGGCCCCTACGAGCAGTACTTC.

The CDR3 DNA reads as TGCAGTGCTAGAGGTGGACAGGGTAGGGCCGGGGAGCTGTTTTTT. Translating gives CSARGGQGRAGELFF. The rearrangement uses TRBV20-1 and TRBJ2-2; 8 positions agree with TRBD1. With V trimmed by 1 base and J by 6 bases, 7 bases remained unmatched. The CDR3 has 15 amino acids. Germline-derived CDR1 and CDR2 are DFQATT and SNEGSKA (reference sequence).

The chain uses TRBV19 and TRBJ1-1, with D hard to call. V was trimmed by 1 base and J by 6 bases, leaving 12 bases between them. Germline CDR1 LNHDA, CDR2 SQIVND (reference sequence). This CDR3 is built from 14 residues. The CDR3 here is CASSIATPSPEAFF. The DNA of the CDR3 is TGTGCCAGTAGTATAGCAACGCCGAGTCCTGAAGCTTTCTTT.

This clonotype was seen ten or more times. The chain couples TRBV5-5 to TRBJ2-1; D remains ambiguous. CDR1 and CDR2 (germline): SGHKS, YYEKEE (reference sequence). Trimming removed 0 bases from V and 7 bases from J, with 17 bases in between. The CDR3 sequence is 16 residues long. Written as DNA, the CDR3 is TGTGCCAGCAGCTTGGCCAGCTCAAACAATTTAAATGAGCAGTTCTTC. Translation gives CASSLASSNNLNEQFF.

This clonotype appeared a few times. The rearrangement links TRBV30 to TRBJ1-3; tentative D call: TRBD1 (5 bases). Germline V CDR1 and CDR2: GTSNPN, SVGIG (reference sequence). V was trimmed by 0 bases and J by 0 bases, leaving 6 bases between them. The CDR3 has 14 residues. This CDR3 is CAWSVDSSGNTIYF. The CDR3 DNA reads as TGTGCCTGGAGTGTAGACAGCTCTGGAAACACCATATATTTT.

This clonotype was counted many times. The chain uses TRBV7-2 and TRBJ2-1; D remains ambiguous. CDR1 and CDR2 (germline): SGHTA, FQGNSA. V was clipped by 1 base and J by 6 bases, with 13 bases between them. The CDR3 totals 15 residues. In DNA, the CDR3 is TGTGCCAGCAGCTTAGACTTCTCACCGGGCAATGAGCAGTTCTTC. Amino acids: CASSLDFSPGNEQFF.

This chain connects TRBV11-2 to TRBJ2-3; D not certain. Trimming cost V 4 bases and J 0 bases, with 11 bases left between them. CDR1 is SGHAT and CDR2 is FQNNGV in the germline V gene. The CDR3 is 15 amino acids. CDR3 amino acids: CASSSLTSSTDTQYF. The CDR3 coding sequence is TGTGCCAGCAGCTCCCTTACCAGTAGCACAGATACGCAGTATTTT.